This T cell receptor beta chain was identified in a study of cytomegalovirus exposure and HLA in healthy donors. PCR employed 60 Vbeta and 13 Jbeta primers. The method was immunoSEQ multiplex PCR; TCRdb's version includes in-frame clones alone and lacks a portion of them. The data hold 180,000 or so clones, with roughly a tenth observed a single time. Germline assignment: CDR1 MNHNS and CDR2 SASEGT. V shed 5 bases and J 4 bases; nucleotides not matched to a gene: 5. This CDR3 region has 15 residues. This clone was seen a few times. The V call is TRBV6-1, the J call TRBJ2-7; 13 bases line up with TRBD2. The clonotype was recovered from a woman aged 30 to 39 in good health and CMV-seropositive. The sample was PBMCs. This chain's CDR3 is CASSPRLAGGYEQYF. Written as DNA, the CDR3 is TGTGCCAGCAGTCCACGACTAGCGGGAGGTTACGAGCAGTACTTC.